Below, 18 T cell receptor beta chains from the same sample are listed, as sequenced in a study of T-cell memory formation after mild COVID-19. Each CDR3 protein is one row after TCRdb ran MiXCR on the 5' RACE reads. The sample includes 400,000 or so distinct CDR3 sequences, 20% of them seen just once. The sequenced material came from PBMCs or a T cell subset sorted from them (not recorded which). The receptor source for this set is an adult woman who had mild COVID-19 (a few samples of this study predate the infection). Cell type and time point are not known.

This clonotype turned up a few times. The chain links TRBV2 to TRBJ1-1; D perhaps matches TRBD1 (5 bases). CDR3 length equals 15 residues. The V end lost 4 bases, the J end lost 4 bases, and 16 bases lay between the germline ends. The germline CDR1 and CDR2 sequences are SNHLY and FYNNEI. The DNA of the CDR3 is TGTGCCAGCAGTGTCCAAGGGGTCGGTAGCACTGAAGCTTTCTTT. Protein sequence: CASSVQGVGSTEAFF.

The chain carries TRBV7-6 and TRBJ1-1; 7 nucleotides agree with TRBD1. Germline CDR1 and CDR2: SGHVS and FNYEAQ. V gave up 5 bases and J gave up 14 bases; unmatched junction bases: 8. The CDR3 runs to 11 residues. The CDR3 DNA follows: TGTGCCAGCAGCCGCGGACAGGCCCTCTTCTTT. This sequence encodes CASSRGQALFF.

V is TRBV3-1 and J is TRBJ1-1; D gene unclear. CDR3 length: 13 residues. Germline assignment: CDR1 LGHDT and CDR2 YNNKEL (reference sequence). Deletions cut 0 bases from V and 5 bases from J, with 7 bases between. For the CDR3, the DNA is TGTGCCAGCAGCCAAGAATCGAGAACTGAAGCTTTCTTT. It encodes CASSQESRTEAFF.

As concerns this clonotype: The junction departs from the called germline gene at one end, perhaps through a read error. The V gene is TRBV4-1, the J gene TRBJ2-2; 7 bases agree with TRBD2. CDR1 and CDR2 from the germline V gene are MGHRA and YSYEKL. The CDR3 is made up of 15 amino acids. The CDR3 sequence: CASSQVGGNSGELFF. CDR3 sequence (DNA): TGCGCCAGCAGCCAAGTCGGGGGGAACTCCGGGGAGCTGTTTTTT.

This clonotype occurred a few times. The chain combines TRBV5-1 with TRBJ1-1, with 7 bases fitting TRBD1. Germline trimming cut 5 bases from V and 1 base from J; bases unmatched to any gene: 8. Germline loops: CDR1 SGHRS, CDR2 YFSETQ. CDR3 length equals 15 residues. The CDR3 bases are TGCGCCAGCAGATCATGGACAGGTGGGAACACTGAAGCTTTCTTT. Translation: CASRSWTGGNTEAFF.

Here the CDR3 reads CATSLAGRIGNEQFF. CDR3 coding DNA: TGTGCCACCAGCCTCGCCGGGAGAATTGGCAATGAGCAGTTCTTC. The V call is TRBV24-1, the J call TRBJ2-1, with D maybe TRBD2 (6 bases). Trimming took 7 bases from V and 6 from J, leaving 18 bases between them. CDR1 is KGHDR and CDR2 is SFDVKD in the germline V gene. CDR3 length: 15 amino acids.

The genes are TRBV24-1 and TRBJ2-1; a weak D match, TRBD2 (6 bases). CDR3 length equals 16 residues. Trimming stripped 6 bases from V and 0 bases from J, with 14 bases between. Germline values: CDR1 KGHDR, CDR2 SFDVKD. The CDR3 spells CATSKSGPSSYNEQFF. CDR3 nucleotides: TGTGCCACCAGTAAAAGCGGGCCCAGCTCCTACAATGAGCAGTTCTTC.

This clonotype was detected a few times. This rearrangement joins TRBV20-1 to TRBJ2-1; D unclear. Trimming took 3 bases from V and 9 from J, leaving 6 bases between them. Looked up from germline, CDR1 is DFQATT and CDR2 is SNEGSKA (reference sequence). The CDR3 loop spans 10 amino acids. The CDR3 loop is CSARAGEQFF. Here the CDR3 DNA reads TGCAGTGCTAGGGCCGGTGAGCAGTTCTTC.

This clonotype was seen only a few times. This rearrangement joins TRBV12-3 or TRBV12-4 to TRBJ1-2; D remains unclear. The CDR3 is made up of 13 amino acids. The V gene lost 3 bases and the J gene lost 8 bases, with 13 bases spanning the gap. CDR3 region: CASSFLLLGGYTF. The CDR3 region has the DNA TGTGCCAGCAGTTTTTTGCTGCTCGGGGGCTACACCTTC.

The chain uses TRBV2 and TRBJ2-7; 10 bases agree with TRBD2. With 8 bases clipped from V and 3 bases from J, the junction kept 13 bases outside the gene matches. This CDR3 has 16 residues. Germline loops: CDR1 SNHLY, CDR2 FYNNEI. This chain's CDR3 is CASLGLAPSGVYEQYF. CDR3 sequence (DNA): TGTGCCAGCTTGGGACTAGCGCCGTCGGGGGTCTACGAGCAGTACTTC.

This clonotype was seen at least ten times. The chain uses TRBV7-6 and TRBJ2-1, with TRBD2 identical over 8 bases. CDR3 length: 15 residues. The junction had 6 bases not matched to a gene; V was cut back by 5 bases and J by 3 bases. The germline gives CDR1 SGHVS, CDR2 FNYEAQ. The CDR3 coding sequence is TGTGCCAGCAGCCGTACTAGCGGAAGCTACAATGAGCAGTTCTTC. It translates to CASSRTSGSYNEQFF.

J is TRBJ1-2 and V is TRBV18; D gene ambiguous. Deletions cut 0 bases from V and 0 bases from J, with 11 bases between. The length of the CDR3 is 16 residues. Germline CDR1 is KGHSH and CDR2 is LQKENI. CDR3 protein: CASSPPSSGANYGYTF. The CDR3 bases are TGTGCCAGCTCACCACCATCATCGGGAGCTAACTATGGCTACACCTTC.

This rearrangement joins TRBV6-5 to TRBJ1-1; tentative D call: TRBD1 (5 bases). Germline CDR1 and CDR2: MNHEY and SVGAGI. V lost 6 bases, J lost 3 bases, and 20 bases lay in between. The CDR3 contains 16 residues. The DNA of the CDR3 is TGTGCCAGCAGAAACCGGGACGGAGGGTGGGACACTGAAGCTTTCTTT. This codes for CASRNRDGGWDTEAFF.

The chain uses TRBV30 and TRBJ1-2; possibly TRBD1 for D (6 bases). This CDR3 has 12 residues. Germline V gene lookup returns CDR1 GTSNPN and CDR2 SVGIG (reference sequence). V shed 2 bases and J shed 8 bases, with 12 bases lying between them. The CDR3 region is CAWSKRGGGYTF. In nucleotides, the CDR3 is TGTGCCTGGAGTAAGAGAGGGGGAGGCTACACCTTC.

This clonotype was counted ten times or more. The chain joins TRBV5-1 to TRBJ1-1; tentatively, D is TRBD1 (6 bases). CDR3 length: 16 residues. Germline V gene data show CDR1 as SGHRS and CDR2 as YFSETQ. Trimming cost V 4 bases and J 2 bases, with 18 bases left between them. The CDR3 coding sequence is TGCGCCAGCAGCCCGACCCCACAGGGTTCAAACACTGAAGCTTTCTTT. It translates to CASSPTPQGSNTEAFF.

This clonotype was seen only a few times. The chain joins TRBV4-2 to TRBJ2-3; D possibly uses TRBD1 or TRBD2 (5 bases each). Germline V gene lookup returns CDR1 LGHNA and CDR2 YNFKEQ. This CDR3 contains 16 residues. The germline V and J ends were trimmed by 0 bases and 4 bases, with 14 bases remaining between them. The CDR3 nucleotides are TGTGCCAGCAGCCAAGATTTGGGGACCAGATCAGATACGCAGTATTTT. Translating gives CASSQDLGTRSDTQYF.

This clonotype was observed a single time. The chain links TRBV11-3 to TRBJ2-1; 10 nucleotides match TRBD2. This CDR3 region has 17 residues. The junction had 9 bases not matched to a gene; V was cut back by 5 bases and J by 2 bases. CDR1 is SGHNT, CDR2 YENEEA, per germline. The CDR3 DNA follows: TGTGCCAGCAGCGGCCGACGGACTAGCGGTGCCTACAATGAGCAGTTCTTC. As protein: CASSGRRTSGAYNEQFF.

This clonotype was detected many times. The J gene is TRBJ1-2, the V gene TRBV9, with D maybe TRBD1 (5 bases). This CDR3 has 19 residues. Germline CDR1 is SGDLS and CDR2 is YYNGEE. V was pared by 6 bases and J by 1 base, with 28 bases between. CDR3 sequence: CASTGARDASVDGNYGYTF. The DNA for the CDR3 is TGTGCCAGCACCGGGGCCCGGGACGCCTCAGTGGACGGTAACTATGGCTACACCTTC.